This paragraph reports one TCR beta chain. V was pared by 5 bases and J by 3 bases, with 5 bases of the junction left unmatched. Germline V CDR1 and CDR2: SEHNR, FQNEAQ (reference sequence). This CDR3 is built from 14 residues. The sample comes from a study of blood T cell repertoires in COVID-19. Overall study: The study drew acute and convalescent COVID-19 samples from the United States, Italy and Spain. Sample material is recorded as cDNA or gDNA derived from T cells, B-cell-depleted T cells, or PBMCs.

How the authors handled the data: Scientists estimated how many nucleated cells there were by amplifying reference gene primers. The data were produced by immunoSEQ multiplex PCR, yet TCRdb's version contains in-frame clones alone and is incomplete. V and J calls and clone size are as listed in that table; D and trimming were resolved from the DNA. The sample includes 65,000 to 90,000 clones, 90% seen only once; the top ten take 6.9%. The sample comprised peripheral blood. The clonotype originates from a human donor in a cohort sampled during active COVID-19. The rearrangement links TRBV7-9 to TRBJ2-3; 7 positions agree with TRBD1. CDR3 sequence (DNA): TGTGCCAGCAGCCGGGCAGGGGGAACAGATACGCAGTATTTT. This gives the protein CASSRAGGTDTQYF. Looking up the rest from reference TRBV7-9 and TRBJ2-3 gives the full variable domain: DTGVSQNPRHKITKRGQNVTFRCDPISEHNRLYWYRQTLGQGPEFLTYFQNEAQLEKSRLLSDRFSAERPKGSFSTLEIQRTEQGDSAMYLCASSRAGGTDTQYFGPGTRLTVL.